This T cell receptor (beta chain) was found in a study of T cell responses to AZD1222 COVID-19 vaccine. Regarding this clone: What it binds is unknown.

The study, taken as a whole, reports: Only a handful of AZD1222 recipients, more than five in all, had baseline seropositivity.

Germline lookup yields CDR1 SGHRS and CDR2 YFSETQ. V lost 3 bases to trimming and J lost 1 base; unmatched junction nucleotides: 3. The CDR3 is 15 residues long. Method: immunoSEQ multiplex PCR; TCRdb's copy keeps in-frame clones and lacks some. Among 150,000 to 200,000 clones listed, approximately 90% were seen once. The sequences come from peripheral blood, collected 28 days after the second AZD1222 dose. This chain connects TRBV5-1 to TRBJ1-2, with 10 positions matching TRBD1. The source of this sequence is an adult who received the AZD1222 COVID-19 vaccine. The CDR3 DNA sequence: TGCGCCAGCAGCTGGGGACAGGGGAATAACTATGGCTACACCTTC. Translation: CASSWGQGNNYGYTF.